This T cell receptor (beta chain) stems from a study of radiotherapy plus CTLA-4 blockade in lung cancer. Across the whole study: Disease control was present in roughly a third of patients, and objective responses in approximately 19%. Study conclusions and caveats: There was expansion of tumor-derived TCR clones in blood after radiotherapy plus ipilimumab.

TCRdb's copy holds only in-frame clones and misses some; the assay was immunoSEQ multiplex PCR. The table lists roughly 54,000 clones, 84% of them singletons. J gave up 9 bases and V 10 bases, and 18 bases lay outside the gene matches. The germline gives CDR1 ENHRY, CDR2 SYGVKD. The CDR3 is 15 residues long. Concerning this clone: Its antigen is not known.

Alongside CTLA-4 blockade with ipilimumab, patients with chemo-refractory metastatic non-small-cell lung cancer received focal radiation. The sequence was obtained from a human donor with non-small cell lung cancer whose response to radiotherapy plus ipilimumab could not be evaluated. The input for sequencing was peripheral blood, taken from a patient treated with radiotherapy plus ipilimumab. The gene calls are TRBV10-3 and TRBJ2-1, with 7 bases that match TRBD2. The chain's CDR3 is CATSLGLAESAEQFF. CDR3 coding DNA: TGTGCCACCTCCCTCGGGCTAGCGGAATCTGCTGAGCAGTTCTTC.